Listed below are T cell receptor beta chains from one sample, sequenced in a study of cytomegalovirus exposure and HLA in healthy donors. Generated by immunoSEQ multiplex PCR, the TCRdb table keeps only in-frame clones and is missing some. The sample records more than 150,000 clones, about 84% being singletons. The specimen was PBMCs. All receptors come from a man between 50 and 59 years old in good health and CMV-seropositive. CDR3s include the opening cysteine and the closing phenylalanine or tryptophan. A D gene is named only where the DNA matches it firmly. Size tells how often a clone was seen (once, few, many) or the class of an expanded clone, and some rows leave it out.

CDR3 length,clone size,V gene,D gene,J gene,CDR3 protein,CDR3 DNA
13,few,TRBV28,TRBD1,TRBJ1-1,CASRGQGGTEAFF,TGTGCCAGCAGGGGACAGGGGGGCACTGAAGCTTTCTTT
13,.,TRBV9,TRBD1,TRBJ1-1,CASSTGVNTEAFF,TGTGCCAGCTCGACAGGGGTGAACACTGAAGCTTTCTTT
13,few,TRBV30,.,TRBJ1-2,CAWSDAVKGGYTF,TGTGCCTGGAGTGATGCTGTGAAGGGGGGCTACACCTTC
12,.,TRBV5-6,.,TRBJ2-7,CASSLASGEQYF,TGTGCCAGCAGCTTGGCCTCGGGCGAGCAGTACTTC
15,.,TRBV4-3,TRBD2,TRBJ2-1,CASSQSGGPWNEQFF,TGCGCCAGCAGCCAATCGGGAGGGCCTTGGAATGAGCAGTTCTTC
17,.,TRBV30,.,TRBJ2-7,CAWRRLPGARGSYEQYF,TGTGCCTGGAGGAGACTTCCAGGGGCCCGGGGCTCCTACGAGCAGTACTTC
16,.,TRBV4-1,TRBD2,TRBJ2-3,CASSRGTSGRTDTQYF,TGCGCCAGCAGCCGAGGGACTAGCGGACGCACAGATACGCAGTATTTT
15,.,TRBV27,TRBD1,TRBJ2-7,CASSPGTGGINEQYF,TGTGCCAGCAGTCCAGGGACAGGGGGGATCAACGAGCAGTACTTC
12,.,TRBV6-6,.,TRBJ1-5,CASSSIGRGGHF,TGTGCCAGCAGCTCCATTGGAAGGGGAGGGCATTTT
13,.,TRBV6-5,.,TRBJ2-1,CASRPSRYNEQFF,TGTGCCAGCAGACCTTCTAGGTACAATGAGCAGTTCTTC
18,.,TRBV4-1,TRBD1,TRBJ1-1,CASSQVGQGRKNLAEAFF,TGCGCCAGCAGCCAAGTTGGACAGGGGCGGAAAAATTTGGCTGAAGCTTTCTTT
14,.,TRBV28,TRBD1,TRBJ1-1,CASSLAGQGEKAFF,TGTGCCAGCAGTTTGGCCGGACAGGGCGAGAAAGCTTTCTTT
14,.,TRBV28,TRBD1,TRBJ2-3,CASSLTGSTDTQYF,TGTGCCAGCAGTTTGACAGGGAGCACAGATACGCAGTATTTT
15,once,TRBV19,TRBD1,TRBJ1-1,CASSMGGTGTTEAFF,TGTGCCAGTAGTATGGGGGGGACAGGAACGACTGAAGCTTTCTTT
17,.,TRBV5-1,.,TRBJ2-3,CASSLAPLADSTDTQYF,TGCGCCAGCAGCTTGGCCCCACTAGCAGACTCCACAGATACGCAGTATTTT
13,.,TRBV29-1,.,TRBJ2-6,CSVDSSGANVLTF,TGCAGCGTTGACAGCTCTGGGGCCAACGTCCTGACTTTC
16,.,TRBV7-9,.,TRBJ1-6,CASSSGQSSYNSPLHF,TGTGCCAGCAGCTCTGGACAGAGCTCCTATAATTCACCCCTCCACTTT
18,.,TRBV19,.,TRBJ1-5,CASSIAGYSDYSNQPQHF,TGTGCCAGTAGTATAGCGGGCTATAGTGACTATAGCAATCAGCCCCAGCATTTT
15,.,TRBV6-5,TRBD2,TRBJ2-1,CASSAGLVGYNEQFF,TGTGCCAGCAGTGCCGGACTAGTCGGCTACAATGAGCAGTTCTTC
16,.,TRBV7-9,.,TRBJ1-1,CASSLGGRGMNTEAFF,TGTGCCAGCAGCTTGGGGGGGAGGGGCATGAACACTGAAGCTTTCTTT
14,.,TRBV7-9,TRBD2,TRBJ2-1,CASSPGTSIDEQFF,TGTGCCAGCAGTCCCGGGACTAGCATCGATGAGCAGTTCTTC
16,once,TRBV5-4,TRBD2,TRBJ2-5,CASSSAAGSLGETQYF,TGTGCCAGCTCTAGTGCAGCGGGAAGTTTAGGGGAGACCCAGTACTTC
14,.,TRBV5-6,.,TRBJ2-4,CASIETGSKNIQYF,TGTGCCAGCATCGAGACCGGGAGCAAAAACATTCAGTACTTC
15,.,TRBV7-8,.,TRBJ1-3,CASSGSFFSGNTIYF,TGTGCCAGCAGCGGCTCATTCTTCTCTGGAAACACCATATATTTT
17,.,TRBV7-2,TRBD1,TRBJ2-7,CASSLHAPGTGGGEQYF,TGTGCCAGCAGCCTCCATGCCCCCGGGACAGGGGGCGGGGAGCAGTACTTC
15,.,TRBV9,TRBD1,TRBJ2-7,CASSGSPQGDYEQYF,TGTGCCAGCAGCGGAAGTCCGCAGGGGGACTACGAGCAGTACTTC
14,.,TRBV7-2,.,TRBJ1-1,CASSLASGEGEAFF,TGTGCCAGCAGCTTAGCGTCGGGGGAAGGGGAAGCTTTCTTT
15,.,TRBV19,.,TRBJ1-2,CASGTPSVTNYGYTF,TGTGCCAGTGGTACTCCCTCGGTCACTAACTATGGCTACACCTTC
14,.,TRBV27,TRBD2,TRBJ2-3,CASSGGGSTDTQYF,TGTGCCAGCAGTGGGGGGGGTAGCACAGATACGCAGTATTTT
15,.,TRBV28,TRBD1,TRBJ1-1,CASSLFGTGGTEAFF,TGTGCCAGCAGTTTATTCGGGACAGGGGGCACTGAAGCTTTCTTT
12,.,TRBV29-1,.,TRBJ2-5,CSVAAGSETQYF,TGCAGCGTTGCGGCGGGCAGCGAGACCCAGTACTTC
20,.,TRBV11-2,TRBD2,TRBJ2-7,CASSLDRTSPNFFSSYEQYF,TGTGCCAGCAGCTTAGATAGGACTAGCCCAAATTTCTTTAGCTCCTACGAGCAGTACTTC
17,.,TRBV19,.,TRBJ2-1,CASSITSQRRFYNEQFF,TGTGCCAGTAGTATCACCTCTCAGCGGAGATTTTACAATGAGCAGTTCTTC
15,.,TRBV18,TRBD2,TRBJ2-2,CASSLTSRNTGELFF,TGTGCCAGCTCACTGACTAGCCGGAACACCGGGGAGCTGTTTTTT
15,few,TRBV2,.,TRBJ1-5,CASSGVGVGNQPQHF,TGTGCCAGCAGTGGGGTAGGGGTCGGCAATCAGCCCCAGCATTTT
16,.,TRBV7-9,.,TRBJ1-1,CASSFSSRGLNTEAFF,TGTGCCAGCAGCTTCTCTTCAAGGGGCTTGAACACTGAAGCTTTCTTT
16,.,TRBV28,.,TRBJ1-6,CASRSPGGLFNSPLHF,TGTGCCAGCAGATCACCGGGGGGTCTTTTTAATTCACCCCTCCACTTT
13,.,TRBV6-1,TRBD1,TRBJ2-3,CASSSTGVDTQYF,TGTGCCAGCAGTTCGACAGGGGTAGATACGCAGTATTTT
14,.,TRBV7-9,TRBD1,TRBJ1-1,CASSTDRGNTEAFF,TGTGCCAGCAGTACGGACAGGGGGAACACTGAAGCTTTCTTT
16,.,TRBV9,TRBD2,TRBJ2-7,CASSALGSGRAHEQYF,TGTGCCAGCAGCGCCCTAGGAAGCGGGAGGGCCCACGAGCAGTACTTC
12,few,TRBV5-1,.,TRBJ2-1,CASSATRGEQFF,TGCGCCAGCAGCGCAACGCGGGGAGAGCAGTTCTTC
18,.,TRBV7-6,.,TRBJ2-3,CASSLNNPRGSSTDTQYF,TGTGCCAGCAGCTTAAATAACCCCAGGGGATCTAGCACAGATACGCAGTATTTT
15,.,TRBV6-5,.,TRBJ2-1,CASSLTSVNYNEQFF,TGTGCCAGCAGTCTCACCTCAGTCAACTACAATGAGCAGTTCTTC
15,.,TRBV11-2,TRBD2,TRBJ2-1,CASSLWRGGASEQFF,TGTGCCAGCAGCTTATGGCGGGGGGGCGCCTCAGAGCAGTTCTTC
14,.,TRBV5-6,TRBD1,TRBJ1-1,CASSMDRVATEAFF,TGTGCCAGCAGTATGGACAGGGTGGCCACTGAAGCTTTCTTT
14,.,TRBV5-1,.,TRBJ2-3,CASSSGQGTDTQYF,TGCGCCAGCAGCTCCGGTCAGGGAACAGATACGCAGTATTTT
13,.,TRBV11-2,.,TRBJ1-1,CASSLSGNTEAFF,TGTGCCAGCAGCTTATCGGGGAACACTGAAGCTTTCTTT
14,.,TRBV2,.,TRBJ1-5,CASSLQGSNQPQHF,TGTGCCAGCAGTTTACAGGGAAGCAATCAGCCCCAGCATTTT
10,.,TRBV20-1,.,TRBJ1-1,CSTMNTEAFF,TGCAGTACAATGAACACTGAAGCTTTCTTT
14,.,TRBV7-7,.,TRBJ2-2,CASSRGQNTGELFF,TGTGCTAGCAGCAGGGGACAGAACACCGGGGAGCTGTTTTTT
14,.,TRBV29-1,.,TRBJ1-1,CSVDTRGRATEAFF,TGCAGCGTTGACACGCGCGGGAGGGCTACTGAAGCTTTCTTT
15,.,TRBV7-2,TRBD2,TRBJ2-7,CASSLGTSEAYEQYF,TGTGCCAGCAGCTTGGGGACTAGTGAAGCCTACGAGCAGTACTTC
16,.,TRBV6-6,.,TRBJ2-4,CASSYVPRDNRNIQYF,TGTGCCAGCAGTTATGTTCCCCGGGACAACCGAAACATTCAGTACTTC
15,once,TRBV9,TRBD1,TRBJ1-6,CASSVADRVNSPLHF,TGTGCCAGCAGCGTAGCTGACAGGGTGAATTCACCCCTCCACTTT
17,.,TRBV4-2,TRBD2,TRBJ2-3,CASSQDGGAGAAVRQYF,TGTGCCAGCAGCCAAGATGGAGGCGCGGGAGCAGCAGTACGGCAGTATTTT